This T cell receptor beta chain was profiled in a study of T cells after yellow fever vaccination. This clonotype was found many times. The CDR3 is 13 amino acids. The germline V gene has CDR1 MNHEY and CDR2 SVGEGT. Trimming removed 7 bases at V and 6 bases at J, with 16 bases between. Template-switching 5'RACE yielded the TCR cDNA; a universal primer site and UMIs were added in the process. A single record per CDR3 protein comes from TCRdb applying MiXCR to the 5' RACE reads. The table lists more than 450,000 distinct CDR3 sequences, 21% of them singletons, with 15% to 20% in the top ten. The rearrangement links TRBV6-2 or TRBV6-3 to TRBJ2-7; possibly TRBD1 or TRBD2 for D (5 bases each). This clonotype originated in a man aged 18 to 29 who received the YFV17D yellow fever vaccine. The sample in question was PBMCs, obtained approximately 22 days after the first yellow fever vaccination. The CDR3 bases are TGTGCCAGCACCTGGGACGCATTGGGCGAGCAGTACGTC. Amino acids: CASTWDALGEQYV.